The sequence of this T cell receptor beta chain was determined in a study of blood T cells in healthy people across ages. A note on this clonotype: Its antigen remains unknown.

Combining a sample-barcoded 5' primer with a J-beta primer mix, a second PCR ran for roughly 6 to 12 cycles. TCRdb processed the 5' RACE reads anew with MiXCR; each CDR3 protein has one entry. This sample carries 1.5 million to 2 million distinct CDR3 sequences, roughly a third of them seen once, and the ten largest clones take about 11%. Germline assignment: CDR1 MNHEY and CDR2 SVGEGT. The CDR3 extends over 13 amino acids. Trimming pared 2 bases from V and 3 bases from J, leaving 8 bases between. Study results and limitations: Estimated diversity that came from one million T cells was considered an underestimate. As age increased, TCR beta diversity per million T cells fell in a roughly linear fashion. Naive T cell percentage showed a strong correlation with the diversity of TCR beta.

The rearrangement joins TRBV6-2 or TRBV6-3 to TRBJ2-7; D not resolved. The material sequenced was blood. The origin of this receptor is a woman aged 25 to 39 in good health. CDR3 residues: CASSYPSVYEQYF. The CDR3 DNA is TGTGCCAGCAGTTACCCCTCAGTCTACGAGCAGTACTTC.